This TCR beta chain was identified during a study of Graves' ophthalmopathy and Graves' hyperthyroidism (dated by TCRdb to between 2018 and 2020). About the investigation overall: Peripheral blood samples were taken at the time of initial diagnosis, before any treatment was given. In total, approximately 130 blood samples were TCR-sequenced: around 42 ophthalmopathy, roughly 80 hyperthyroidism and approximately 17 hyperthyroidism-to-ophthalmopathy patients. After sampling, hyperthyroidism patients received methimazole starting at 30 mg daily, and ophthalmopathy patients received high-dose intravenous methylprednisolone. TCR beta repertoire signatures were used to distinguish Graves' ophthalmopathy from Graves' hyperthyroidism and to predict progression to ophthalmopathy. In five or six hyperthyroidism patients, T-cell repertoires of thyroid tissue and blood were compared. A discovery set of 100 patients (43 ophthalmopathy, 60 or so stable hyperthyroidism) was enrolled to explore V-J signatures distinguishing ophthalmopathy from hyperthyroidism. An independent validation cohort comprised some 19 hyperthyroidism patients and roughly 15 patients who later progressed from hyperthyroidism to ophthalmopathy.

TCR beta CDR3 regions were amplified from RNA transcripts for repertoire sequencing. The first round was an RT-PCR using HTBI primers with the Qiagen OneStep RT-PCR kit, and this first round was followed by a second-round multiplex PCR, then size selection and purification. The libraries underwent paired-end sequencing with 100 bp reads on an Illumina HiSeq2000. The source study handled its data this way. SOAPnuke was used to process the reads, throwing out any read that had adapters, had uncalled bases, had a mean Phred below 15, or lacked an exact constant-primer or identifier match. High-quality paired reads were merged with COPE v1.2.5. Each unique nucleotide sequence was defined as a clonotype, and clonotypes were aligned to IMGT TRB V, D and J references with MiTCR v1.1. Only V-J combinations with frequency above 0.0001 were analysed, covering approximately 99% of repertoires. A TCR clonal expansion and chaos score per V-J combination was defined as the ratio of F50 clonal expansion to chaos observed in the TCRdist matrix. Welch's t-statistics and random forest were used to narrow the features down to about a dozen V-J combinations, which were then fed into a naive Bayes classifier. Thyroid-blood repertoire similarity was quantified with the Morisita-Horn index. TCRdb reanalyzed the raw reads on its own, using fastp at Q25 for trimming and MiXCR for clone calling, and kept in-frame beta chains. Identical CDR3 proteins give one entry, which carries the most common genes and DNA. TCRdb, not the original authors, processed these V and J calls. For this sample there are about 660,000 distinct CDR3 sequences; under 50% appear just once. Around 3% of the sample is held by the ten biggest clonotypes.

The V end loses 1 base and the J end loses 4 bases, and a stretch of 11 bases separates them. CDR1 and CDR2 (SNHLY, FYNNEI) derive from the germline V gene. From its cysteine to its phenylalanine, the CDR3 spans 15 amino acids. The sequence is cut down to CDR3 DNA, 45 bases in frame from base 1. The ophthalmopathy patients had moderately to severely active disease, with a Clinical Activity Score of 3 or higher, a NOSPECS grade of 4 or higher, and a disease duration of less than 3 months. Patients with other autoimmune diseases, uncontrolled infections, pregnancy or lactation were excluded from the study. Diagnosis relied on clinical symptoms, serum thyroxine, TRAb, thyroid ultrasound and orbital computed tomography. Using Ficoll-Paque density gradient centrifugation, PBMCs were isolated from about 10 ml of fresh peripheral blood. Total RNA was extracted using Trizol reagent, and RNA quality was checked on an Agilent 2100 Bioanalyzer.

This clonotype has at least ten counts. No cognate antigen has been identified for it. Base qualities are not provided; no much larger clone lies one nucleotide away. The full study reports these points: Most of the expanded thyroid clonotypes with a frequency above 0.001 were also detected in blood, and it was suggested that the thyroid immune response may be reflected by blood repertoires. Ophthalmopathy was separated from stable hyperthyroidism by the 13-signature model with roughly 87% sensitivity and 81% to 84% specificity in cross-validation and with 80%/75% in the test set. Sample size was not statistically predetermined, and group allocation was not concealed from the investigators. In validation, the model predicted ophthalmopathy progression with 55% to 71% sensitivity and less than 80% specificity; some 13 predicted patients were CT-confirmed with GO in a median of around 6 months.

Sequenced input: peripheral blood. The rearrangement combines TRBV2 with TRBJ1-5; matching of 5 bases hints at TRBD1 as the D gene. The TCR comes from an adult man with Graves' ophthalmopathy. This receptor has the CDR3 CASSEGRQINQPQHF. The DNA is TGTGCCAGCAGTGAAGGGAGACAGATAAATCAGCCCCAGCATTTT. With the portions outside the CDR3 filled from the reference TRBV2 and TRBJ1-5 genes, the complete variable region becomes EPEVTQTPSHQVTQMGQEVILRCVPISNHLYFYWYRQILGQKVEFLVSFYNNEISEKSEIFDDQFSVERPDGSNFTLKIRSTKLEDSAMYFCASSEGRQINQPQHFGDGTRLSIL.